The 16 T cell receptor beta chains in this list originate from one sample, sequenced in a study of blood T cell repertoires in COVID-19. Assay used: immunoSEQ multiplex PCR; TCRdb lists only in-frame clones, some missing. The repertoire holds about 250,000 clones, with approximately 85% as singletons. Sample: PBMCs or T cells enriched from blood (not recorded which). The receptors stem from a woman in her forties or fifties with acute COVID-19.

The J gene is TRBJ1-1, the V gene TRBV5-1; the match to TRBD1 covers 7 bases. Germline V lookup: CDR1 SGHRS, CDR2 YFSETQ. J lost 0 bases, V lost 3 bases, and 8 bases had no gene match. This CDR3 region has 16 residues. In DNA, the CDR3 is TGCGCCAGCAGCTCGGGACAGCTCTTATTGAACACTGAAGCTTTCTTT. Its protein product is CASSSGQLLLNTEAFF.

V gene TRBV19 combines with J gene TRBJ2-5; TRBD2 matches at 8 bases. CDR1 LNHDA and CDR2 SQIVND come from the germline V gene (reference sequence). The CDR3 is made up of 13 amino acids. V lost 7 bases and J lost 5; bases outside the gene matches: 6. CDR3: CASTPGGWETQYF. The CDR3 DNA reads TGTGCCAGTACCCCGGGGGGGTGGGAGACCCAGTACTTC.

This rearrangement joins TRBV19 to TRBJ1-1; no clear D. Trimming pared 5 bases from V and 5 bases from J, leaving 15 bases between. The CDR3 covers 14 residues. Germline values: CDR1 LNHDA, CDR2 SQIVND (reference sequence). The CDR3, as DNA: TGTGCCAGTAGTCCGATGAGAAGAGGGACTGAAGCTTTCTTT. This translates into CASSPMRRGTEAFF.

The V and J genes are TRBV27 and TRBJ1-2; D is unresolved. V dropped 8 bases and J dropped 3 bases, with 13 bases sitting between them. The germline CDR1 and CDR2 sequences are MNHEY and SMNVEV (reference sequence). This CDR3 contains 13 residues. The chain's CDR3 is CASGRASDYGYTF. CDR3 DNA sequence: TGTGCCAGCGGTCGCGCGTCCGACTATGGCTACACCTTC.

The chain joins TRBV5-8 to TRBJ2-1; TRBD2 agrees at 7 bases. The CDR3 spans 15 residues. With 9 bases clipped from V and 12 bases from J, the junction kept 21 bases outside the gene matches. The V gene's germline CDR1 is SGHTS and CDR2 YDEGEE. The CDR3 reads CATLIWRGGRSWQFF. CDR3 nucleotides: TGTGCCACCCTTATATGGCGGGGAGGGCGCTCTTGGCAGTTCTTC. Filled out from reference TRBV5-8 and TRBJ2-1, the complete variable domain reads EAGVTQSPTHLIKTRGQQATLRCSPISGHTSVYWYQQALGLGLQFLLWYDEGEERNRGNFPPRFSGRQFPNYSSELNVNALELEDSALYLCATLIWRGGRSWQFFGPGTRLTVL.

The chain recombines TRBV3-1 (or the pseudogene TRBV3-2) with TRBJ1-1; D perhaps matches TRBD1 (6 bases). Germline lookup yields CDR1 LGHDT and CDR2 YNNKEL (reference sequence). The CDR3 sequence is 14 residues long. Trimming took off 6 bases at V and 11 bases at J, with 22 bases between the two ends. In DNA, the CDR3 is TGTGCCAGCAGAGAATCAGGGGCCGCGTCAATCGCTTTCTTT. Encoded protein: CASRESGAASIAFF.

This clone was seen just once. The chain uses TRBV19 and TRBJ2-2; no clear D gene. Germline V gene data show CDR1 as LNHDA and CDR2 as SQIVND (reference sequence). The CDR3 covers 13 residues. V was pared by 6 bases and J by 0 bases, with 5 bases between. The CDR3 DNA is TGTGCCAGTAGAGACACGAACACCGGGGAGCTGTTTTTT. Translated, it gives CASRDTNTGELFF.

J is TRBJ2-5 and V is TRBV6-2 or TRBV6-3; D perhaps matches TRBD2 (6 bases). The CDR3 runs to 15 residues. From germline, CDR1 is MNHEY and CDR2 SVGEGT. Trimming removed 5 bases from V and 2 bases from J, with 15 bases in between. CDR3 in amino acids: CASSRAAAGQETQYF. CDR3 DNA: TGTGCCAGCAGTAGGGCCGCGGCGGGACAAGAGACCCAGTACTTC.

The CDR3 sequence: CASGLSKPLGEKLFF. The CDR3 nucleotides read TGTGCTAGTGGTTTGTCGAAACCCCTAGGAGAAAAACTGTTTTTT. The chain couples TRBV12-5 to TRBJ1-4; D gene uncertain. The CDR3 totals 15 residues. V dropped 2 bases and J dropped 8 bases, with 15 bases sitting between them. The V gene's germline CDR1 is LGHNT and CDR2 FRNRAP.

The CDR3 nucleotides read TGTGCCTGGAGTGGGACAGGCCGTAGTGAAAAACTGTTTTTT. Translated: CAWSGTGRSEKLFF. The gene calls are TRBV30 and TRBJ1-4, with TRBD1 matching 7 bases. The CDR3 is 14 amino acids. V lost 1 base, J lost 7 bases, and 6 bases stayed unmatched. Germline CDR1 GTSNPN, CDR2 SVGIG (reference sequence).

This clone was recorded a few times. The chain uses TRBV7-2 and TRBJ1-6; 7 nucleotides align to TRBD1. Trimming cost V 2 bases and J 14 bases; bases outside gene matches: 24. This CDR3 has 19 residues. Germline CDR1 is SGHTA and CDR2 is FQGNSA. The CDR3 is CASSLSLVGQGDLSFSLHF. CDR3 DNA sequence: TGTGCCAGCAGCTTAAGTCTTGTGGGGCAGGGGGATTTGTCGTTTTCCCTCCACTTT.

This clone was seen more than once but under ten times. This rearrangement joins TRBV30 to TRBJ1-3; D is unresolved. The germline V gene encodes CDR1 GTSNPN and CDR2 SVGIG (reference sequence). V was clipped by 2 bases and J by 4 bases, with 9 bases between them. The CDR3 runs 13 residues. The CDR3 here is CAWSKDSGNTIYF. The CDR3 coding sequence is TGTGCCTGGAGTAAGGACTCGGGAAACACCATATATTTT.

The rearrangement links TRBV6-5 to TRBJ2-7, with TRBD2 identical over 8 bases. Losses at the gene ends were 3 bases for V and 6 bases for J; bases not matched to a gene: 10. Germline lookup yields CDR1 MNHEY and CDR2 SVGAGI. This CDR3 is 15 amino acids long. CDR3 sequence reads: CASSYVAAGGPEQYF. Here the CDR3 DNA reads TGTGCCAGCAGTTATGTAGCGGCGGGGGGACCCGAGCAGTACTTC.

CDR3 nucleotides: TGTGCCAGCAGCTCAAGTTCCCGGGGAGGAGGGGAGACCCAGTACTTC. Amino acids: CASSSSSRGGGETQYF. The V call is TRBV7-9, the J call TRBJ2-5, with a tentative D call TRBD2 (6 bases). This CDR3 is built from 16 residues. V gave up 4 bases and J gave up 5 bases, with 20 bases separating them. Germline values: CDR1 SEHNR, CDR2 FQNEAQ (reference sequence).

The chain is built from TRBV27 and TRBJ2-7; 7 nucleotides line up with TRBD1. Germline loops: CDR1 MNHEY, CDR2 SMNVEV (reference sequence). V dropped 3 bases and J dropped 9; count of bases not matched to a gene: 8. This CDR3 is 13 amino acids long. The CDR3 DNA follows: TGTGCCAGCAGTTTGCCCGACAGGGTTAGGCAGTACTTC. It specifies CASSLPDRVRQYF.

The chain has TRBV20-1 and TRBJ1-1, with unresolved D. V lost 1 base and J 5 bases, leaving 5 bases between the germline ends. This CDR3 spans 11 amino acids. CDR1 and CDR2 from the germline V gene are DFQATT and SNEGSKA (reference sequence). CDR3 coding DNA: TGCAGTGCTAGAGCGGGGACTGAAGCTTTCTTT. Translation: CSARAGTEAFF.